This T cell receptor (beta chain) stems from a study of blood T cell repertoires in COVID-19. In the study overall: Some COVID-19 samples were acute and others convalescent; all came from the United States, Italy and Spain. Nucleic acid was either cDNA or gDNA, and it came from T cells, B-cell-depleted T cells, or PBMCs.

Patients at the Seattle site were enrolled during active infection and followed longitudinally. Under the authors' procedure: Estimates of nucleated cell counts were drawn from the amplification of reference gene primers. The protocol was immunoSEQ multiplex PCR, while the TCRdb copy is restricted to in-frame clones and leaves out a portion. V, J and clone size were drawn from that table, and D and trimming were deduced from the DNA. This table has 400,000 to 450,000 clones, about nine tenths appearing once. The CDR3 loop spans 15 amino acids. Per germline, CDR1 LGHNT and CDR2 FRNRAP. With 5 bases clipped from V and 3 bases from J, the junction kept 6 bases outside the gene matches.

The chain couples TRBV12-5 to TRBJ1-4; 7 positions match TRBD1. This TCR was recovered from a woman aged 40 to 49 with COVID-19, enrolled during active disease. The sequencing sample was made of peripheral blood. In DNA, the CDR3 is TGTGCTAGTGGTCTGCGGACAGGAGCTAATGAAAAACTGTTTTTT. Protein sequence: CASGLRTGANEKLFF.